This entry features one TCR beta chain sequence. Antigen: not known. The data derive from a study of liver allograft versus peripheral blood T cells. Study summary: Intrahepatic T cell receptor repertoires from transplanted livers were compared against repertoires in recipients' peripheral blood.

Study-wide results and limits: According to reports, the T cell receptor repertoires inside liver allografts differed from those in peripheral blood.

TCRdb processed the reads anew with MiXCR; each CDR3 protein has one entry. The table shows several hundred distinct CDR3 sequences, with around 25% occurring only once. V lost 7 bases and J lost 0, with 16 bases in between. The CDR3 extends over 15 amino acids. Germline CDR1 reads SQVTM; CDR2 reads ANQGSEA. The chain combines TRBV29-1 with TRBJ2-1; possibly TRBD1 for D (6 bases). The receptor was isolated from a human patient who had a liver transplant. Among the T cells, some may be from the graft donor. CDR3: CSGDNGASSYNEQFF. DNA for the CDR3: TGCAGCGGGGACAACGGAGCGAGCTCCTACAATGAGCAGTTCTTC.